The TCR beta chain described here comes from a study of blood T cells in healthy people across ages. Findings and caveats of the study: Whereas aged donors had fewer naive CD4+ cells, long-lived donors had more of them and higher diversity. PBMCs left unsorted prevented a conclusive naive versus antigen-experienced comparison.

This clonotype has a count of ten or more. Its target is unknown. After removal of 2 bases from V and 1 base from J, the junction contained 2 bases not matched to a gene. From germline, CDR1 is ENHRY and CDR2 SYGVKD. CDR3 size: 14 residues. Then a second PCR, running about 6 to 12 cycles, was carried out with a sample-barcoded 5' primer and a J-beta primer mix. TCRdb re-called the 5' RACE reads with MiXCR, one entry per CDR3 protein. The sample carries 800,000 to 950,000 distinct CDR3 sequences, 25% to 35% recorded once. These data were also filed under a second study, of T cells of mothers and their children. That study adds: Five to seven children and their three healthy Caucasian mothers were the donors. Sequencing got over 9.5 million TCR beta CDR3 reads from each mother and several million from each child.

Source material: blood. The V gene is TRBV10-3, the J gene TRBJ2-7, with 7 bases aligning to TRBD1. The origin of this receptor is a woman aged 35 to 49 in good health. CDR3 sequence: CAISETGESYEQYF. CDR3 nucleotides: TGTGCCATCAGTGAGACAGGGGAGTCCTACGAGCAGTACTTC.